This is a list of T cell receptor beta chains from one sample in a study of T cells after posttransplantation cyclophosphamide. The table came from immunoSEQ multiplex PCR; TCRdb's copy has only in-frame clones and leaves some out. Of 51,000 or so clones listed, roughly 94% were seen once; the top ten hold 2.5% to 3%. Sequences were obtained from PBMCs. The source is a woman in her twenties or thirties in good health and a related stem cell transplant donor. CDR3s include the opening cysteine and the closing phenylalanine or tryptophan. D genes are given only for firm matches. The size field is filled for only some rows; it gives once, few, many or a size class.

cdr3_nt	cdr3_aa	j_call	clone_size	d_call	v_call
TGTGCCACCTCGGGACTCACACCCCCCTACGAGCAGTACTTC	CATSGLTPPYEQYF	TRBJ2-7	NA	NA	TRBV15
TGTGCCAGCAGGGGACAGTCAACTAATGAAAAACTGTTTTTT	CASRGQSTNEKLFF	TRBJ1-4	NA	TRBD1	TRBV6-5
TGTGCCAGTAGTAGGGGGACTGGGGACGGTACTCTCTATGGCTACACCTTC	CASSRGTGDGTLYGYTF	TRBJ1-2	NA	NA	TRBV19
TGTGCCAGCAGCGTGACAGGGAACACTGAAGCTTTCTTT	CASSVTGNTEAFF	TRBJ1-1	NA	NA	TRBV9
TGTGCCATCGGAAACCGGGACTCAAACACCGGGGAGCTGTTTTTT	CAIGNRDSNTGELFF	TRBJ2-2	NA	NA	TRBV10-3
TGCGCCAGCAGCTTCCGGACTAGCGGGGGTTTCAATGAGCAGTTCTTC	CASSFRTSGGFNEQFF	TRBJ2-1	NA	TRBD2	TRBV5-1
TGTGCCAGCAGCTTAGTTTATCGCACTGAAGCTTTCTTT	CASSLVYRTEAFF	TRBJ1-1	NA	NA	TRBV11-3
TGTGCCAGCAGAGCCACCCGTGGTGGCAATCAGCCCCAGCATTTT	CASRATRGGNQPQHF	TRBJ1-5	NA	NA	TRBV6-6
TGTGCCAGCAGCTTAGCGGGAGGAGGCTACGAGCAGTACTTC	CASSLAGGGYEQYF	TRBJ2-7	once	NA	TRBV7-9
TGTGCCAGCAGTGGCGGACAGCTGCTCTATGGCTACACCTTC	CASSGGQLLYGYTF	TRBJ1-2	NA	NA	TRBV2
TGTGCCAGCAGTTACGATCGGGGAATGCAGGGCTACACCTTC	CASSYDRGMQGYTF	TRBJ1-2	few	NA	TRBV6-6
TGTGCCAGCAGCTTAGCGCTCAGGGCCAGCATACTTGGCTATGGCTACACCTTC	CASSLALRASILGYGYTF	TRBJ1-2	once	NA	TRBV7-9
TGTGCCAGCTCACTACCGGGACAGGGGGACTCTGAAGCTTTCTTT	CASSLPGQGDSEAFF	TRBJ1-1	NA	TRBD1	TRBV18
TGTGCCAGCCGCCCCCAGCGGGGACACAATGAGCAGTTCTTC	CASRPQRGHNEQFF	TRBJ2-1	NA	TRBD2	TRBV7-8
TGTGCCATCAGGGGGGGTCAGGAAGAGACCCAGTACTTC	CAIRGGQEETQYF	TRBJ2-5	NA	NA	TRBV10-3
TGTGCCAGCAGCAAGGACAGGCCGAACACCGGGGAGCTGTTTTTT	CASSKDRPNTGELFF	TRBJ2-2	NA	TRBD1	TRBV5-8
TGTGCCAGCAGTAACAACAGGGATCGCAACTATGGCTACACCTTC	CASSNNRDRNYGYTF	TRBJ1-2	NA	NA	TRBV6-5
TGTGCCAGCAGCTCGACTAGCGGGGGCCGAACTACCTACGAGCAGTACTTC	CASSSTSGGRTTYEQYF	TRBJ2-7	NA	TRBD2	TRBV7-9